These 16 T cell receptor beta chains were sequenced from one sample in a study of spatial heterogeneity in lung cancer. TCRdb reanalysed the 5' RACE reads using MiXCR and keeps one entry per CDR3 protein. The sample holds approximately 24,000 distinct CDR3 sequences, approximately 4.6% seen once. Time point reported: sample taken at primary tumor resection. Specimen: PBMCs, collected at surgery. The receptor source for this set is a male donor with early-stage non-small cell lung cancer.

This clonotype was counted ten times or more. The chain is built from TRBV27 and TRBJ2-5, with D perhaps TRBD1 (7 bases). V lost 8 bases and J lost 5, with 30 bases in between. The CDR3 length is 18 residues. Germline V gene lookup returns CDR1 MNHEY and CDR2 SMNVEV (reference sequence). Here the CDR3 reads CASPPKIPGGKFQETQYF. CDR3 in DNA: TGTGCCAGCCCACCAAAGATTCCAGGGGGGAAATTTCAGGAGACCCAGTACTTC.

This clonotype was recorded many times. CDR3 nucleotides: TGTGCCAGCCAGGGAGGGGGGCTCCAAGAGACCCAGTACTTC. Translation: CASQGGGLQETQYF. This chain links TRBV25-1 with TRBJ2-5, with D maybe TRBD2 (7 bases). Germline CDR1 is MGHDK and CDR2 is SYGVNS. V dropped 8 bases and J dropped 1 base, with 14 bases sitting between them. This CDR3 has 14 residues.

This clonotype was found many times. This chain links TRBV7-6 with TRBJ1-6; D not certain. Germline loops: CDR1 SGHVS, CDR2 FNYEAQ. The CDR3 has 16 amino acids. Trimming left V 1 base short and J 10 bases short, with 17 bases between. CDR3 protein: CASSLDGRAFRSPLHF. For the CDR3, the DNA is TGTGCCAGCAGCTTAGACGGGCGGGCCTTTCGGTCACCCCTCCACTTT.

The sample holds many counts of this clonotype. V gene TRBV6-2 or TRBV6-3 combines with J gene TRBJ2-5; D gene unclear. Germline-derived CDR1 and CDR2 are MNHEY and SVGEGT. This CDR3 contains 12 residues. Trimming removed 1 base at V and 1 base at J, with 1 base between. This chain's CDR3 is CASSYFQETQYF. DNA of the CDR3: TGTGCCAGCAGTTACTTCCAAGAGACCCAGTACTTC.

Many counts were recorded for this clonotype. V usage is TRBV24-1 and J usage is TRBJ2-3; D not resolved. The CDR3 extends over 14 amino acids. Between the trimmed V and J ends, which lost 4 bases and 0 bases, there was a span of 7 bases. Germline loops: CDR1 KGHDR, CDR2 SFDVKD. The CDR3 bases are TGTGCCACCAGTGAGGGCAGAAGCACAGATACGCAGTATTTT. It translates to CATSEGRSTDTQYF.

This clonotype has at least ten counts. This rearrangement joins TRBV19 to TRBJ2-7, with TRBD2 identical over 15 bases. Germline V lookup: CDR1 LNHDA, CDR2 SQIVND (reference sequence). With V trimmed by 4 bases and J by 3 bases, 7 bases remained unmatched. The CDR3 is 17 amino acids. CDR3 in amino acids: CASSRTGTSGGNYEQYF. The CDR3 DNA reads TGTGCCAGTAGTAGGACCGGGACTAGCGGGGGGAACTACGAGCAGTACTTC.

Many counts were recorded for this clonotype. J is TRBJ2-5 and V is TRBV11-2; TRBD2 agrees at 9 bases. The germline CDR1 and CDR2 sequences are SGHAT and FQNNGV. The CDR3 loop spans 18 amino acids. The trim removed 4 bases at V and 5 bases at J, leaving 17 bases unmatched. CDR3 sequence reads: CASSYKVAGGRGFETQYF. In DNA, the CDR3 is TGTGCCAGCAGCTACAAGGTCGCTGGCGGGAGGGGTTTTGAGACCCAGTACTTC.

This clonotype was observed many times. The chain joins TRBV6-5 to TRBJ1-2; TRBD1 is a possible D gene (5 bases). V was cut by 4 bases and J by 2 bases, with 14 bases left in between. The CDR3 covers 15 residues. Germline V gene lookup returns CDR1 MNHEY and CDR2 SVGAGI. The CDR3 region has the DNA TGTGCCAGCAGTTCTCCCCGGGACGCCAACTATGGCTACACCTTC. The encoded protein is CASSSPRDANYGYTF.

This clonotype was recorded at least ten times. The chain uses TRBV20-1 and TRBJ2-2, with D tentatively TRBD1 or TRBD2 (6 bases each). The CDR3 has 16 amino acids. V dropped 6 bases and J dropped 4 bases, with 21 bases sitting between them. Germline values: CDR1 DFQATT, CDR2 SNEGSKA (reference sequence). This CDR3 is CSASRGSGEVTGELFF. CDR3 coding DNA: TGCAGTGCCAGTAGGGGATCAGGGGAGGTCACCGGGGAGCTGTTTTTT.

This clonotype was seen repeatedly, ten times or more. The gene calls are TRBV19 and TRBJ2-3, with a tentative D call TRBD2 (6 bases). The germline gives CDR1 LNHDA, CDR2 SQIVND (reference sequence). V was cut by 5 bases and J by 6 bases, with 21 bases left in between. The CDR3 contains 16 residues. CDR3 DNA sequence: TGTGCCAGTAGTCCTCGAGGCGGTGTCGCGGGGGATACGCAGTATTTT. It translates to CASSPRGGVAGDTQYF.

There are many counts of this clonotype. J is TRBJ2-7 and V is TRBV6-5; 7 bases align to TRBD2. The CDR3 has 15 residues. From germline, CDR1 is MNHEY and CDR2 SVGAGI. The V gene end was trimmed by 4 bases and the J gene end by 2 bases; junction bases not matched to a gene: 8. For the CDR3, the DNA is TGTGCCAGCAGTTCAGGAGCGGGATCCGCCTACGAGCAGTACTTC. It yields the protein CASSSGAGSAYEQYF.

The sample holds many counts of this clonotype. The chain carries TRBV21-1 and TRBJ1-6; the table calls TRBD1, which could not be checked here. TRBV21-1 represents a pseudogene. This CDR3 has 19 residues. CDR3 protein: CASSKRARQGDQGVSPLHF. CDR3 nucleotides: TGTGCCAGCAGCAAAAGGGCCCGACAGGGTGACCAGGGTGTTTCACCCCTCCACTTT.

At least ten counts were recorded for this clonotype. The gene calls are TRBV7-6 and TRBJ1-5; 8 bases are a match to TRBD1. The CDR3 extends over 15 amino acids. J lost 5 bases, V lost 1 base, and 4 bases had no gene match. Germline CDR1 is SGHVS and CDR2 is FNYEAQ. CDR3 sequence reads: CASSLGTGTDQPQHF. The DNA of the CDR3 is TGTGCCAGCAGCTTAGGGACAGGGACAGATCAGCCCCAGCATTTT.

This clonotype was counted ten times or more. The rearrangement links TRBV12-3 or TRBV12-4 to TRBJ2-3, with 9 positions matching TRBD2. The ends lost 7 bases at V and 4 bases at J; junction bases unmatched: 6. CDR3 length: 14 residues. The CDR3 bases are TGTGCCAGCACCGAGTTAGCGGGGGCAGATACGCAGTATTTT. It translates to CASTELAGADTQYF.

This clonotype was detected many times. The J gene is TRBJ2-2, the V gene TRBV6-6; D possibly corresponds to TRBD1 (6 bases). Germline CDR1 reads MNHNY; CDR2 reads SVGAGI (reference sequence). The CDR3 is made up of 14 amino acids. Trimming took 6 bases from V and 4 from J, leaving 12 bases between them. The CDR3 nucleotides are TGTGCCAGCAGCCAGGGACACCTCACCGGGGAGCTGTTTTTT. This encodes CASSQGHLTGELFF.

This clonotype was counted ten times or more. The chain recombines TRBV5-6 with TRBJ1-2; TRBD1 aligns across 9 bases. This CDR3 comprises 13 residues. The germline gives CDR1 SGHDT, CDR2 YYEEEE. J lost 6 bases, V lost 3 bases, and 3 bases had no gene match. The CDR3 region is CASSSGQGHGYTF. CDR3 in DNA: TGTGCCAGCAGCTCCGGACAGGGGCATGGCTACACCTTC.